Shown below are 27 T cell receptor beta chains from a single sample sequenced in a study of CD8 T cells in ankylosing spondylitis. TCRdb called the 5' RACE reads again in MiXCR, with one record for every CDR3 protein. This table holds approximately 100,000 distinct CDR3 sequences, under 30% found once. Sequencing was done on a sample of synovial fluid, either unsorted or a sorted T cell fraction (not recorded which). These receptors originate from a male donor with ankylosing spondylitis.

V usage is TRBV18 and J usage is TRBJ1-1; D is possibly TRBD1 (6 bases). Looked up from germline, CDR1 is KGHSH and CDR2 is LQKENI. The CDR3 has 13 residues. The CDR3 DNA reads as TGTGCGAGTTTACAGGGCGACGGGACTGAAGCTTTCTTT. Translated, it gives CASLQGDGTEAFF. Full variable domain (rest looked up from reference TRBV18 and TRBJ1-1): NAGVMQNPRHLVRRRGQEARLRCSPMKGHSHVYWYRQLPEEGLKFMVYLQKENIIDESGMPKERFSAEFPKEGPSILRIQQVVRGDSAAYFCASLQGDGTEAFFGQGTRLTVV.

This clonotype occurred a few times. The rearrangement uses TRBV9 and TRBJ2-5; 10 nucleotides match TRBD1. The germline V gene encodes CDR1 SGDLS and CDR2 YYNGEE. V shed 4 bases, J shed 4 bases, and the junction held 7 bases outside the gene matches. This CDR3 contains 15 residues. The CDR3 sequence: CASSPRTGGLETQYF. The DNA for the CDR3 is TGTGCCAGCAGCCCTCGGACAGGGGGATTAGAGACCCAGTACTTC.

This clonotype was counted a few times. The rearrangement uses TRBV11-3 and TRBJ1-2, with 7 bases fitting TRBD1. CDR1 is SGHNT, CDR2 YENEEA, per germline. CDR3 length equals 16 residues. The V gene end was trimmed by 5 bases and the J gene end by 2 bases; junction bases not matched to a gene: 11. CDR3 in amino acids: CASSAGGGGGNYGYTF. CDR3 nucleotide sequence: TGTGCCAGCAGCGCCGGCGGTGGAGGGGGCAACTATGGCTACACCTTC.

Many counts were recorded for this clonotype. The rearrangement uses TRBV20-1 and TRBJ1-4; D uncertain. This CDR3 spans 16 amino acids. Germline V gives CDR1 DFQATT, CDR2 SNEGSKA (reference sequence). Between the trimmed V and J ends, which lost 3 bases and 4 bases, there was a span of 18 bases. CDR3 residues: CSASPPPPRFNEKLFF. CDR3 in DNA: TGCAGTGCTAGCCCACCGCCGCCCAGATTTAATGAAAAACTGTTTTTT.

The chain joins TRBV5-1 to TRBJ1-4; D unresolved. The CDR3 runs 14 residues. CDR1 SGHRS and CDR2 YFSETQ come from the germline V gene. The V end was cut by 2 bases, the J end by 8 bases, with 13 bases between. The CDR3 DNA reads TGCGCCAGCAGCTTCGTCCAGACGGGGGAAAAACTGTTTTTT. This encodes CASSFVQTGEKLFF.

The chain joins TRBV19 to TRBJ1-5; D is perhaps TRBD2 (6 bases). The tail of the sequence fits TRBJ2-3 better, so the J call may be wrong. This CDR3 region has 15 residues. The germline V gene has CDR1 LNHDA and CDR2 SQIVND (reference sequence). In nucleotides, the CDR3 is TGTGCCAGCACTTCGGGACTCAGTGCTAATCAGCCCCAGTATTTT. Translation: CASTSGLSANQPQYF.

The chain has TRBV11-3 and TRBJ2-3; D unresolved. Germline V gives CDR1 SGHNT, CDR2 YENEEA. The CDR3 has 15 residues. V was cut by 1 base and J by 5 bases, with 13 bases left in between. CDR3 sequence (DNA): TGTGCCAGCAGCTTAGGAAAGGGCATGCTAGATACGCAGTATTTT. Its translation is CASSLGKGMLDTQYF.

This clonotype has more than one count but fewer than ten. V and J are TRBV5-1 and TRBJ2-2; TRBD1 agrees at 7 bases. CDR3 length: 16 residues. CDR1 and CDR2 (germline): SGHRS, YFSETQ. With 4 bases clipped from V and 1 base from J, the junction kept 7 bases outside the gene matches. The CDR3 DNA follows: TGCGCCAGCAGCCTGCAGGGGGACCTGAACACCGGGGAGCTGTTTTTT. Amino acid sequence: CASSLQGDLNTGELFF.

This clonotype has just a few counts. One junction end disagrees with the germline gene, perhaps due to a read error. This chain links TRBV30 with TRBJ1-4; the D gene is possibly TRBD1 (5 bases). CDR3 length equals 11 residues. Germline V CDR1 and CDR2: GTSNPN, SVGIG (reference sequence). CDR3 amino acids: CAWSVGLGRAF. The CDR3 coding sequence is TGTGCCTGGAGTGTGGGTTTAGGCAGGGCGTTT.

In its sample, this clonotype was seen a few times. V and J are TRBV20-1 and TRBJ1-1, with unresolved D. This CDR3 has 13 amino acids. The V end lost 7 bases, the J end lost 1 base, and 13 bases lay between the germline ends. In germline, CDR1 is DFQATT, CDR2 SNEGSKA (reference sequence). CDR3: CSVPGRQNTEAFF. Here the CDR3 DNA reads TGCAGTGTCCCGGGCCGGCAGAACACTGAAGCTTTCTTT.

This clonotype showed up just a few times. This sequence joins TRBV10-2 and TRBJ2-2; 7 nucleotides align to TRBD1. With V trimmed by 8 bases and J by 5 bases, 8 bases remained unmatched. Germline assignment: CDR1 WSHSY and CDR2 SAAADI. The CDR3 consists of 14 residues. The CDR3 nucleotides read TGCGCCAGCGGAGCGAGGGGGCGGACCGGGGAGCTGTTTTTT. It encodes CASGARGRTGELFF.

This chain connects TRBV2 to TRBJ1-5; TRBD1 agrees at 7 bases. The J segment lost 6 bases and the V segment lost 6 bases, leaving 8 bases of the junction unmatched. The germline gives CDR1 SNHLY, CDR2 FYNNEI. The CDR3 contains 14 residues. The CDR3 DNA reads TGTGCCAGCAGCCCCACAGGGGCAGTTCAGCCCCAGCATTTT. Translated: CASSPTGAVQPQHF.

Only a few counts were recorded for this clonotype. V gene TRBV5-4 combines with J gene TRBJ2-7; 12 bases fit TRBD2. Trimming removed 0 bases from V and 3 bases from J; junction bases left unmatched: 7. The CDR3 is 17 amino acids. Per the germline V gene, CDR1 is SGHNT and CDR2 is YYREEE (reference sequence). This CDR3 is CASSLVLAGGEYYEQYF. In DNA form, the CDR3 reads TGTGCCAGCAGCTTGGTGCTAGCGGGAGGGGAATACTACGAGCAGTACTTC. The variable domain in full, completed from reference TRBV5-4 and TRBJ2-7, reads ETGVTQSPTHLIKTRGQQVTLRCSSQSGHNTVSWYQQALGQGPQFIFQYYREEENGRGNFPPRFSGLQFPNYSSELNVNALELDDSALYLCASSLVLAGGEYYEQYFGPGTRLTVT.

This chain links TRBV28 with TRBJ1-1; TRBD1 aligns across 8 bases. The V segment lost 4 bases and the J segment 4 bases; nucleotides outside the gene matches: 8. The CDR3 sequence is 15 residues long. In germline, CDR1 is MDHEN, CDR2 SYDVKM. DNA for the CDR3: TGTGCCAGCAGTTCCGGACAGGGTTGGTTCACTGAAGCTTTCTTT. Residues: CASSSGQGWFTEAFF.

This clonotype has just a few counts. The chain has TRBV20-1 and TRBJ2-1; TRBD2 matches at 11 bases. The CDR3 contains 15 residues. Germline CDR1 is DFQATT and CDR2 is SNEGSKA (reference sequence). The ends lost 6 bases at V and 4 bases at J; junction bases unmatched: 8. CDR3 in DNA: TGCAGTGCAAACTCCGGGACTAGCGGATACAATGAGCAGTTCTTC. Its translation: CSANSGTSGYNEQFF.

The CDR3 spells CASSSWGQGVEKLFF. The DNA of the CDR3 is TGCGCCAGCAGCTCATGGGGACAGGGGGTTGAGAAACTGTTTTTT. The chain combines TRBV5-1 with TRBJ1-4; 11 nucleotides align to TRBD1. Germline V gene data show CDR1 as SGHRS and CDR2 as YFSETQ. J lost 11 bases, V lost 3 bases, and 9 bases had no gene match. CDR3 size: 15 residues.

The chain combines TRBV29-1 with TRBJ2-5, with 8 bases matching TRBD1. CDR3 length: 13 residues. The V gene's germline CDR1 is SQVTM and CDR2 ANQGSEA. The V and J ends lost 7 bases and 5 bases, in that order; junction bases with no gene match: 9. In DNA form, the CDR3 reads TGCAGCGCGGACACAGGGGGTCGGGAGACCCAGTACTTC. Residues: CSADTGGRETQYF. Filled out from reference TRBV29-1 and TRBJ2-5, the complete variable domain reads SAVISQKPSRDICQRGTSLTIQCQVDSQVTMMFWYRQQPGQSLTLIATANQGSEATYESGFVIDKFPISRPNLTFSTLTVSNMSPEDSSIYLCSADTGGRETQYFGPGTRLLVL.

This clonotype was found many times. The chain carries TRBV11-1 and TRBJ2-5; D uncertain. V shed 2 bases and J shed 4 bases, with 2 bases lying between them. This CDR3 contains 11 residues. CDR1 and CDR2 (germline): SGHAT, FQDESV (reference sequence). CDR3 protein: CASSLLETQYF. For the CDR3, the DNA is TGTGCCAGCAGCTTACTAGAGACCCAGTACTTC.

V is TRBV7-2 and J is TRBJ2-2; D assignment may be TRBD1 or TRBD2 (6 bases each). Germline CDR1 reads SGHTA; CDR2 reads FQGNSA. CDR3 length: 14 amino acids. Trimming cost V 5 bases and J 4 bases, with 11 bases left between them. The CDR3 DNA reads as TGTGCCAGCAGCGTCACGGGGGCCACCGGGGAGCTGTTTTTT. This sequence encodes CASSVTGATGELFF. The whole variable domain, filled in from reference TRBV7-2 and TRBJ2-2, reads GAGVSQSPSNKVTEKGKDVELRCDPISGHTALYWYRQSLGQGLEFLIYFQGNSAPDKSGLPSDRFSAERTGGSVSTLTIQRTQQEDSAVYLCASSVTGATGELFFGEGSRLTVL.

This clonotype was seen ten or more times. The genes are TRBV20-1 and TRBJ2-3, with TRBD2 identical over 12 bases. Germline V gene data show CDR1 as DFQATT and CDR2 as SNEGSKA (reference sequence). Losses at the gene ends were 0 bases for V and 5 bases for J; bases not matched to a gene: 6. The CDR3 length is 16 residues. The CDR3 region is CSARDPRLAGVDTQYF. The CDR3 coding sequence is TGCAGTGCTAGAGATCCGAGACTAGCGGGAGTAGATACGCAGTATTTT.

This chain joins TRBV10-1 and TRBJ1-5, with D maybe TRBD1 (5 bases). The length of the CDR3 is 16 residues. Trimming cost V 4 bases and J 2 bases, with 15 bases left between them. Germline V gene lookup returns CDR1 WNHNN and CDR2 SYGVQD (reference sequence). The CDR3 loop reads CASSVIARDGNQPQHF. Here the CDR3 DNA reads TGCGCCAGCAGTGTTATTGCCCGGGACGGCAATCAGCCCCAGCATTTT.

J is TRBJ2-2 and V is TRBV4-2, with D perhaps assigned TRBD1 or TRBD2 (5 bases each). Germline V gene sequence: CDR1 LGHNA, CDR2 YNFKEQ. Trimming took off 1 base at V and 0 bases at J, with 12 bases between the two ends. CDR3 size: 17 residues. CDR3 sequence (DNA): TGTGCCAGCAGCCAAGTTTTCGGGACCACGAACACCGGGGAGCTGTTTTTT. Amino acid sequence: CASSQVFGTTNTGELFF.

This clonotype was found a few times. This chain links TRBV20-1 with TRBJ2-2, with no clear D. Germline loops: CDR1 DFQATT, CDR2 SNEGSKA (reference sequence). Deletions cut 2 bases from V and 1 base from J, with 5 bases between. This CDR3 is built from 13 residues. The CDR3 region has the DNA TGCAGTGCTAGATGGGGGAACACCGGGGAGCTGTTTTTT. This gives the protein CSARWGNTGELFF.

This clonotype was detected a few times. CDR3 in amino acids: CASSFNNYGYTF. In DNA form, the CDR3 reads TGTGCCAGCAGTTTCAACAACTATGGCTACACCTTC. The chain joins TRBV6-2 or TRBV6-3 to TRBJ1-2; D remains unclear. CDR3 length: 12 amino acids. Germline CDR1 MNHEY, CDR2 SVGEGT. Trimming took 4 bases from V and 2 from J, leaving 5 bases between them.

The V call is TRBV6-5, the J call TRBJ2-2, with a possible D match to TRBD2 (6 bases). Germline V gives CDR1 MNHEY, CDR2 SVGAGI. The V and J ends lost 2 bases and 4 bases respectively, with 8 bases between them. This CDR3 has 14 amino acids. Written as DNA, the CDR3 is TGTGCCAGCAGTTACGGAGGGAGCACCGGGGAGCTGTTTTTT. This encodes CASSYGGSTGELFF.

The J gene is TRBJ1-4, the V gene TRBV12-3 or TRBV12-4; weak D call: TRBD1 (6 bases). V was cut by 5 bases and J by 5 bases, with 15 bases left in between. The CDR3 is made up of 15 amino acids. The CDR3 protein is CASSPRTAMNEKLFF. CDR3 in DNA: TGTGCCAGCAGTCCGAGGACAGCTATGAATGAAAAACTGTTTTTT.

The chain links TRBV10-2 to TRBJ1-1; D may be TRBD1 (5 bases). In germline, CDR1 is WSHSY, CDR2 SAAADI. Trimming cost V 0 bases and J 4 bases, with 9 bases left between them. The CDR3 contains 14 residues. The CDR3 reads CASSESRGGTEAFF. The CDR3 nucleotides read TGCGCCAGCAGTGAGTCGAGGGGTGGCACTGAAGCTTTCTTT.